This T cell receptor beta chain was identified during a study of blood T cell repertoires in COVID-19. Study as a whole: From T cells, B-cell-depleted T cells, or PBMCs came the material, which was cDNA or gDNA.

The CDR3 has 15 residues. Germline V CDR1 and CDR2: LNHNV, YYDKDF (reference sequence). V shed 5 bases and J 4 bases; nucleotides not matched to a gene: 5. Original data processing: Amplification of reference gene primers provided the estimated nucleated cell counts. The repertoire was sequenced with immunoSEQ multiplex PCR; TCRdb's copy has only in-frame clones and lacks some. V and J calls and clone size are given by that table; D and trimming were obtained from the DNA. The sample records about 160,000 clones, 90% being singletons. The rearrangement uses TRBV15 and TRBJ1-4, with 9 positions matching TRBD1. The sequence came from a man in his 60s with active or convalescent COVID-19. Sequenced material: peripheral blood. The CDR3 sequence is CATSPPGQGNEKLFF. Here the CDR3 DNA reads TGTGCCACCAGCCCACCGGGACAGGGTAATGAAAAACTGTTTTTT.